Sequencing of this TCR beta chain was carried out in a study of cytomegalovirus exposure and HLA in healthy donors. 60 Vbeta and 13 Jbeta primers were used in PCR. Per the original data handling: As a later analysis found, there were 78 million or so unique TCR beta chains, of which around 9.9 million were shared. Produced via immunoSEQ multiplex PCR; TCRdb's table is partial and in-frame only. The D gene and trimming were derived from the DNA, and the V and J assignments and clone size from that table. The sample contains approximately 88,000 clones, 60% to 85% of which appear only once. V was pared by 4 bases and J by 9 bases, with 23 bases between. Looked up from germline, CDR1 is SGHRS and CDR2 is YFSETQ. The CDR3 length is 16 residues.

This receptor was obtained from a man between 18 and 29 years old in good health and CMV-seropositive. The rearrangement joins TRBV5-1 to TRBJ2-1; tentative D call: TRBD2 (5 bases). Sequencing was performed on PBMCs. The CDR3 nucleotides read TGCGCCAGCAGCCGCGCTGTTGCCGACGGCGAGGGTGAGCAGTTCTTC. This encodes CASSRAVADGEGEQFF.